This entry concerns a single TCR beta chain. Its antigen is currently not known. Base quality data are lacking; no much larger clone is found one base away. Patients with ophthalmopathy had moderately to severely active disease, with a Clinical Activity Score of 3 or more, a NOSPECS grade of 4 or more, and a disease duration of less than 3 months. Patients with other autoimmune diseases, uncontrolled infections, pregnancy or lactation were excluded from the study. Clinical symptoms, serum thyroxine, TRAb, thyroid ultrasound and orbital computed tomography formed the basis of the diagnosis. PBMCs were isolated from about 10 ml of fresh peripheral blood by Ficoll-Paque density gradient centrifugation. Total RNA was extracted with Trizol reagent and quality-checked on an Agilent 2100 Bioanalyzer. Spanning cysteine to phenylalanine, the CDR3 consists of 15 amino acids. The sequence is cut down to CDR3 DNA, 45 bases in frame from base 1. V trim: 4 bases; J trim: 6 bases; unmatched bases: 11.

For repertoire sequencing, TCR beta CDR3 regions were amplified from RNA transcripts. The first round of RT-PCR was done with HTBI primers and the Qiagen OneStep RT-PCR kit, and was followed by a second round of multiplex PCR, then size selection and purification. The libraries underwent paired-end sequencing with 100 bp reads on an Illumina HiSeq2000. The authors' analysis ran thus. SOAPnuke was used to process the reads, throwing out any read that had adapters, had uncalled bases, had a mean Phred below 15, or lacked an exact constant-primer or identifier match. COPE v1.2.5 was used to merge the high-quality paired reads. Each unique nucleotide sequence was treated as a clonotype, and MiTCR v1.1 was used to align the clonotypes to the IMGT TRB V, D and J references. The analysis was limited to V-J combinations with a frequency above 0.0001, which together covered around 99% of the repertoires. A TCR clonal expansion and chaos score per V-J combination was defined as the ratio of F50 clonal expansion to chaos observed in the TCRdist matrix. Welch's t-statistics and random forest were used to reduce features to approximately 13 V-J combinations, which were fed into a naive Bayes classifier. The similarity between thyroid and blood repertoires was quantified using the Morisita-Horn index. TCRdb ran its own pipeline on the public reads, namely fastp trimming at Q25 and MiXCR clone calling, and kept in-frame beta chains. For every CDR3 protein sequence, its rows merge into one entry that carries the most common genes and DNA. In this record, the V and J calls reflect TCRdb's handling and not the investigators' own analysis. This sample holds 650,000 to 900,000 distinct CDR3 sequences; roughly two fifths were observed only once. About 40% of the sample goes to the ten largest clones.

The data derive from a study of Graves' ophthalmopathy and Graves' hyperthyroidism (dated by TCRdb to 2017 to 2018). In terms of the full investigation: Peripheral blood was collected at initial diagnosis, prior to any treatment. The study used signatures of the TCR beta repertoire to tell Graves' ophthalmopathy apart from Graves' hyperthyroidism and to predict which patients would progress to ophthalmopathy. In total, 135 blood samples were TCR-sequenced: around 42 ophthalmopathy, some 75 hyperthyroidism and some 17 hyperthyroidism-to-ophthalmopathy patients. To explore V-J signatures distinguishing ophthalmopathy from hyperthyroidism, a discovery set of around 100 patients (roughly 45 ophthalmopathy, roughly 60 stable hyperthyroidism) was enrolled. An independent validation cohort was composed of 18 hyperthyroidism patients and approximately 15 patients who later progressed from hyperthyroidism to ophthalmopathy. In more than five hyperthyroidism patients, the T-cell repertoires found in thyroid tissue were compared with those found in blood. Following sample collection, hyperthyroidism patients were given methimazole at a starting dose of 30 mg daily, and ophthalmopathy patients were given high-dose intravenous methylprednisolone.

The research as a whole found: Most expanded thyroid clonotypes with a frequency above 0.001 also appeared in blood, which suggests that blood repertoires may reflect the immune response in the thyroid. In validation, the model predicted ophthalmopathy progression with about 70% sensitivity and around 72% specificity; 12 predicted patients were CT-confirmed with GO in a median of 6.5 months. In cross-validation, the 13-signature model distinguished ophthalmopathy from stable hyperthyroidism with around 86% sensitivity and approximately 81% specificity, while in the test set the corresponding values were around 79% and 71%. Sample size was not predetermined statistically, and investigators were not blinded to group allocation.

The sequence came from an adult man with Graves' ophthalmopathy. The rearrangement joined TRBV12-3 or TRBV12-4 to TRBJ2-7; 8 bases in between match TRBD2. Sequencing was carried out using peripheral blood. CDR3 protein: CASSYGVSGTVEQYF. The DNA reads TGTGCCAGCAGTTACGGTGTTAGCGGGACGGTCGAGCAGTACTTC.